This TCR beta chain was profiled in a study of T-cell reconstitution after alpha-beta-depleted transplantation in children. General study points: After one year, T-cell counts and TCRbeta diversity mostly came from new T cells. Alpha-beta T cells about two months after transplant reportedly derived from several hundred expanded graft clones. High day-60 TCRbeta diversity in some patients came from surviving recipient T cells and thymic progenitors.

During its preparation, the TCRbeta library received unique molecular identifiers. TCRdb re-derived calls from the PCR reads in MiXCR, one entry per CDR3 protein. The sample lists 250,000 to 350,000 distinct CDR3 sequences; 23% were seen once. There are a few counts of this clonotype. Its matching antigen is unknown. The CDR3 totals 16 residues. Germline CDR1 reads ENHRY; CDR2 reads SYGVKD. Trimming removed 3 bases from V and 0 bases from J, with 15 bases in between. The clonotype originates from a male patient younger than 18 who had a stem cell transplant for acute lymphoblastic leukemia, so the T cells may come from the graft donor. The V call is TRBV10-3, the J call TRBJ2-7, with TRBD1 as a possible D gene (6 bases). Sequencing used PBMCs, mostly from graft donor cells, obtained 180 days after TCRalphabeta/CD19-depleted stem cell transplant. CDR3 amino acids: CAISDPGEGASYEQYF. In DNA form, the CDR3 reads TGTGCCATCAGTGATCCAGGGGAAGGGGCCTCCTACGAGCAGTACTTC.